The sequence of this T cell receptor (beta chain) was determined in a study of T cells in Graves' hyperthyroidism and ophthalmopathy. The study's findings and limits: Researchers report that a 13 V-J model separated ophthalmopathy from stable hyperthyroidism.

A remark on this clonotype: The target antigen is unknown.

At least 3 on the Clinical Activity Score was recorded for ophthalmopathy patients, who also had NOSPECS grade at least 4 and duration under 3 months. Uncontrolled infection, other autoimmune disease, pregnancy or lactation disqualified patients from enrolment. Amplified TCR beta CDR3 regions came from RNA transcripts. RT-PCR in the first round (using the HTBI primer set) targeted the TCR CDR3. MiXCR, applied by TCRdb to the multiplex PCR reads, yields one record per CDR3 protein. The sample yields some 300,000 distinct CDR3 sequences, around a fifth seen once. The sample comprised blood. This clonotype originated in a man aged 45-65 years with Graves' ophthalmopathy.

The DNA for the CDR3 is TGTGCCAGCAGCCAAGAGTCAGCGGGATGGGTCTACGAGCAGTACTTC. The encoded protein is CASSQESAGWVYEQYF. The chain links TRBV4-2 to TRBJ2-7; TRBD2 agrees at 7 bases. Germline assignment: CDR1 LGHNA and CDR2 YNFKEQ. There are 16 residues in the CDR3. Losses at the gene ends were 0 bases for V and 3 bases for J; bases not matched to a gene: 8.